Sequencing of this TCR beta chain was carried out in a study of OX40 agonist ivuxolimab in advanced cancers. Using immunoSEQ multiplex PCR, the repertoire was profiled, and TCRdb retains in-frame clones only, with some absent. This sample has fewer than 85,000 clones; around 87% occur once, and the top ten carry under 6.5%. The CDR3 extends over 14 amino acids. The junction had 7 bases not matched to a gene; V was cut back by 8 bases and J by 2 bases. The germline gives CDR1 MRHNA, CDR2 SNTAGT. Sequenced here: CD4+ or CD8+ T cells sorted from blood, sampled in a trial of the OX40 agonist ivuxolimab. The receptor comes from an adult with an advanced solid tumor such as melanoma, head and neck, liver or kidney cancer. The rearrangement uses TRBV6-4 and TRBJ2-3; 7 positions agree with TRBD1. The CDR3 reads CASGEGAPTDTQYF. In nucleotides, the CDR3 is TGTGCCAGCGGAGAGGGGGCCCCCACAGATACGCAGTATTTT.